The 18 T cell receptor beta chains in this list originate from one sample, sequenced in a study of T-cell memory formation after mild COVID-19. TCRdb redid the calling of the 5' RACE reads with MiXCR, one entry per CDR3 protein. The repertoire has approximately 340,000 distinct CDR3 sequences, 13% of them found once; the top ten carry about a fifth. The specimen was PBMCs or a T cell subset sorted from them (not recorded which). Source of these receptors: a man younger than 30 who had mild COVID-19 (a few samples of this study predate the infection). Cell type and time point are not known.

This chain joins TRBV7-9 and TRBJ1-1; D gene ambiguous. The CDR3 is 13 amino acids. The germline V and J ends were trimmed by 3 bases and 5 bases, with 10 bases remaining between them. The germline V gene encodes CDR1 SEHNR and CDR2 FQNEAQ (reference sequence). Written as DNA, the CDR3 is TGTGCCAGCAGCTTGGTTTTGGCTACTGAAGCTTTCTTT. Its protein is CASSLVLATEAFF. Filled out from reference TRBV7-9 and TRBJ1-1, the complete variable domain reads DTGVSQNPRHKITKRGQNVTFRCDPISEHNRLYWYRQTLGQGPEFLTYFQNEAQLEKSRLLSDRFSAERPKGSFSTLEIQRTEQGDSAMYLCASSLVLATEAFFGQGTRLTVV.

Ten or more counts support this clonotype. The gene calls are TRBV4-1 and TRBJ1-1; no definite D call. The CDR3 consists of 13 residues. The germline gives CDR1 MGHRA, CDR2 YSYEKL. V lost 4 bases, J lost 1 base, and 7 bases lay in between. CDR3 sequence: CASSLKQNTEAFF. The CDR3, as DNA: TGCGCCAGCAGCCTAAAGCAGAACACTGAAGCTTTCTTT.

This sequence joins TRBV7-2 and TRBJ1-5, with 7 bases matching TRBD1. The CDR3 has 14 residues. CDR1 and CDR2 from the germline V gene are SGHTA and FQGNSA. With V trimmed by 5 bases and J by 7 bases, 8 bases remained unmatched. The CDR3 spells CASSLPGGEQPQHF. The CDR3 DNA is TGTGCCAGCAGCCTTCCAGGGGGAGAACAGCCCCAGCATTTT.

The table lists this clonotype with many counts. This rearrangement joins TRBV11-2 to TRBJ2-3, with D unresolved. V lost 2 bases and J lost 5, with 5 bases in between. Germline CDR1 SGHAT, CDR2 FQNNGV. The CDR3 spans 12 residues. The CDR3 protein is CASSLSVDTQYF. The CDR3 DNA follows: TGTGCCAGCAGCTTAAGCGTAGATACGCAGTATTTT.

This clonotype was counted only a few times. The gene calls are TRBV5-1 and TRBJ2-4; 11 bases line up with TRBD2. The CDR3 runs 18 residues. Germline CDR1 is SGHRS and CDR2 is YFSETQ. Trimming cost V 7 bases and J 1 base; bases outside gene matches: 13. DNA of the CDR3: TGCGCCAGCGCCTTGACTAGCGGGGTCCCGGGGGCCAAAAACATTCAGTACTTC. Its protein is CASALTSGVPGAKNIQYF.

This chain joins TRBV10-3 and TRBJ1-5, with no clear D. Trimming stripped 7 bases from V and 2 bases from J, with 9 bases between. Germline V gene data show CDR1 as ENHRY and CDR2 as SYGVKD. This CDR3 has 13 amino acids. The CDR3: CAIKGVGNQPQHF. The CDR3 DNA reads as TGTGCCATCAAAGGTGTTGGCAATCAGCCCCAGCATTTT.

This clonotype was detected only a few times. The chain has TRBV6-5 and TRBJ1-1; possible D gene TRBD1, 5 bases. The germline V gene encodes CDR1 MNHEY and CDR2 SVGAGI. CDR3 size: 15 residues. Between the trimmed V and J ends, which lost 7 bases and 1 base, there was a span of 16 bases. The CDR3 here is CASIPTGLENTEAFF. The CDR3 nucleotides read TGTGCCAGCATTCCTACGGGGCTTGAGAACACTGAAGCTTTCTTT.

This clonotype occurred many times. The chain recombines TRBV4-1 with TRBJ2-3; D not resolved. From germline, CDR1 is MGHRA and CDR2 YSYEKL. This CDR3 comprises 12 residues. Trimming cost V 3 bases and J 5 bases, with 6 bases left between them. CDR3 nucleotides: TGCGCCAGCAGCCAGGCGGTAGATACGCAGTATTTT. Translated: CASSQAVDTQYF.

This clonotype was found a few times. V usage is TRBV5-1 and J usage is TRBJ2-7; TRBD2 is a possible D gene (5 bases). Germline CDR1 reads SGHRS; CDR2 reads YFSETQ. With 0 bases removed from V and 2 bases from J, the gap between germline ends came to 12 bases. The CDR3 extends over 15 amino acids. The CDR3 nucleotides read TGCGCCAGCAGCTTGGCTGGACGGGAAACCTACGAGCAGTACTTC. Amino acids: CASSLAGRETYEQYF.

V is TRBV12-3 or TRBV12-4 and J is TRBJ2-7, with 7 bases matching TRBD2. The ends lost 4 bases at V and 7 bases at J; junction bases unmatched: 7. The CDR3 length is 13 residues. This CDR3 reads CASSSGGGGEQYF. CDR3 DNA: TGTGCCAGCAGTTCGGGGGGTGGTGGAGAGCAGTACTTC.

A few counts support this clonotype. The J gene is TRBJ2-2, the V gene TRBV11-3; weak D call: TRBD2 (5 bases). Per the germline V gene, CDR1 is SGHNT and CDR2 is YENEEA. The CDR3 covers 13 residues. V was pared by 1 base and J by 5 bases, with 5 bases between. The CDR3 DNA sequence: TGTGCCAGCAGCTTAGTAGCGACCGGGGAGCTGTTTTTT. Its protein product is CASSLVATGELFF.

This clonotype was recorded a few times. The gene calls are TRBV7-2 and TRBJ2-6, with a possible D match to TRBD2 (5 bases). The germline V and J ends were trimmed by 6 bases and 0 bases, with 9 bases remaining between them. In germline, CDR1 is SGHTA, CDR2 FQGNSA. The length of the CDR3 is 15 residues. The CDR3 coding sequence is TGTGCCAGCAGTCGGAGGAGCTCTGGGGCCAACGTCCTGACTTTC. This translates into CASSRRSSGANVLTF.

The chain uses TRBV6-5 and TRBJ2-3; 12 positions agree with TRBD2. V gave up 6 bases and J gave up 4 bases; unmatched junction bases: 5. Germline CDR1 and CDR2: MNHEY and SVGAGI. The CDR3 is 15 amino acids. In DNA form, the CDR3 reads TGTGCCAGCAGCCGTAGGACTAGCGGGGCAGATACGCAGTATTTT. Translated, it gives CASSRRTSGADTQYF.

This clonotype showed up many times. CDR3 sequence: CASSLGGAVAETQYF. The CDR3 nucleotides are TGCGCCAGCAGCTTAGGGGGCGCGGTGGCAGAGACCCAGTACTTC. The chain recombines TRBV5-1 with TRBJ2-5; 7 bases match TRBD1. Per the germline V gene, CDR1 is SGHRS and CDR2 is YFSETQ. The CDR3 extends over 15 amino acids. Trimming removed 2 bases from V and 4 bases from J; junction bases left unmatched: 8. Looking up the rest from reference TRBV5-1 and TRBJ2-5 gives the full variable domain: KAGVTQTPRYLIKTRGQQVTLSCSPISGHRSVSWYQQTPGQGLQFLFEYFSETQRNKGNFPGRFSGRQFSNSRSEMNVSTLELGDSALYLCASSLGGAVAETQYFGPGTRLLVL.

The CDR3 region has the DNA TGCGCCAGCAGCGTCTGGGGCCTCGTACCGACCCAGTACTTC. Protein product: CASSVWGLVPTQYF. This chain links TRBV5-1 with TRBJ2-5; weak D call: TRBD1 (5 bases). The CDR3 spans 14 residues. Germline CDR1 SGHRS, CDR2 YFSETQ. V gave up 4 bases and J gave up 7 bases, with 17 bases separating them.

This clonotype was counted a few times. The V call is TRBV9, the J call TRBJ1-4, with D perhaps matching TRBD1 (6 bases). The germline V gene has CDR1 SGDLS and CDR2 YYNGEE. V lost 4 bases to trimming and J lost 0 bases, with 7 bases between them. CDR3 length: 14 amino acids. CDR3 in DNA: TGTGCCAGCAGCCGGGACACAACTAATGAAAAACTGTTTTTT. Protein: CASSRDTTNEKLFF. Using reference TRBV9 and TRBJ1-4 for the parts outside the CDR3, the full variable domain is DSGVTQTPKHLITATGQRVTLRCSPRSGDLSVYWYQQSLDQGLQFLIQYYNGEERAKGNILERFSAQQFPDLHSELNLSSLELGDSALYFCASSRDTTNEKLFFGSGTQLSVL.

The rearrangement uses TRBV11-2 and TRBJ2-3, with D unclear. The CDR3 is 14 residues long. The germline V and J ends were trimmed by 5 bases and 0 bases, with 9 bases remaining between them. Germline values: CDR1 SGHAT, CDR2 FQNNGV. The CDR3 protein is CASSEMGSTDTQYF. CDR3 coding DNA: TGTGCCAGCAGCGAGATGGGGAGCACAGATACGCAGTATTTT.

There are a few counts of this clonotype. The rearrangement links TRBV11-3 to TRBJ1-5; D is unclear. The CDR3 consists of 15 residues. V shed 0 bases and J shed 1 base, with 7 bases lying between them. Germline V lookup: CDR1 SGHNT, CDR2 YENEEA. The CDR3 bases are TGTGCCAGCAGCTTAGAAGTCGGCAGCAATCAGCCCCAGCATTTT. Translation gives CASSLEVGSNQPQHF. Supplemented by reference TRBV11-3 and TRBJ1-5, the full variable domain reads EAGVVQSPRYKIIEKKQPVAFWCNPISGHNTLYWYLQNLGQGPELLIRYENEEAVDDSQLPKDRFSAERLKGVDSTLKIQPAELGDSAVYLCASSLEVGSNQPQHFGDGTRLSIL.